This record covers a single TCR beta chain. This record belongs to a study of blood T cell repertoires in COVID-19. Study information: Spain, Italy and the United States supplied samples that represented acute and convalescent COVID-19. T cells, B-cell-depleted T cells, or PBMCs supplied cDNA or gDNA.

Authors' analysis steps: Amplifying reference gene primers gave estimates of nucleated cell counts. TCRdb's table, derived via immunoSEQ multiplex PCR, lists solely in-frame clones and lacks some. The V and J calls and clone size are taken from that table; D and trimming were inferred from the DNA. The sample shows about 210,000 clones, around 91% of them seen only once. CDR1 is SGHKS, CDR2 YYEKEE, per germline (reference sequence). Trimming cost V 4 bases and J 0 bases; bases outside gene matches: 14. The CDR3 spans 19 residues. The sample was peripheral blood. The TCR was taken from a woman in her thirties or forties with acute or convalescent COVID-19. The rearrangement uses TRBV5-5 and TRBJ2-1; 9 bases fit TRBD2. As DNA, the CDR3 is TGTGCCAGCAGCCCGCTGCCGACTAGCGGAGCGAGCTCCTACAATGAGCAGTTCTTC. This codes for CASSPLPTSGASSYNEQFF.